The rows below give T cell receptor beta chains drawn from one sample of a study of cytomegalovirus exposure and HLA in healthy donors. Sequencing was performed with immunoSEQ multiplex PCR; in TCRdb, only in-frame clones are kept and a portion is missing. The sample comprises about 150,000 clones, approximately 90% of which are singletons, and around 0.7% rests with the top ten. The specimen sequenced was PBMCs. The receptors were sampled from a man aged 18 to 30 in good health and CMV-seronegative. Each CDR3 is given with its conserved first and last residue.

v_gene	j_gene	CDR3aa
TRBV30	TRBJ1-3	CAWSVLTGNAGTIYF
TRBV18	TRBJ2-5	CASSPIPGGETQYF
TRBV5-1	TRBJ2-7	CASSPPRTGTGSLEQYF
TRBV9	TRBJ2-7	CASSPGGTGLYEQYF
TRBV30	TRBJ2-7	CAWSRDRGYEQYF
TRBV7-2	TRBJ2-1	CASSFQLNLAGALSEQFF
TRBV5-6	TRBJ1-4	CASSPGRVEEKLFF
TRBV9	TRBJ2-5	CASSSRDRGFQETQYF
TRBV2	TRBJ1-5	CASNPRQGGQPQHF
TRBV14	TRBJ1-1	CASSLRPLTSIMNTEAFF
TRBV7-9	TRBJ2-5	CASSSPLAGDQETQYF
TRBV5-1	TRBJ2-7	CASSLFVGSLGGQYF
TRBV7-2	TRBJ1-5	CASSLDRGVHQPQHF
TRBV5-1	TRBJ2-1	CASSLGATSNEQFF